This T cell receptor beta chain was captured in a study of cytomegalovirus exposure and HLA in healthy donors. For the study at large: Unique TCRs from HLA-typed donors, 65 million to 85 million of them, were held in an early data release.

V lost 5 bases and J 6 bases, leaving 22 bases between the germline ends. The CDR3 has 16 residues. Germline V gene sequence: CDR1 MDHEN, CDR2 SYDVKM. 13 Jbeta primers and 60 Vbeta primers were used for the PCR. Clones were sequenced by immunoSEQ multiplex PCR, and TCRdb holds only the in-frame ones, with some missing. The sample comprises approximately 68,000 clones, approximately 72% of which are singletons, and around 7% rests with the top ten. Comment on this clone: The antigen is unknown.

Points from the study as a whole: In a later analysis, a missense DCLRE1C variant was linked to TCR beta V- and J-gene trimming. Equally common other TCR beta chains were less clonally expanded than HLA-associated ones, a later analysis found. Common viral pathogens were later found to be apparently linked to several of the most significant clusters.

The chain links TRBV28 to TRBJ1-1; D is undetermined. The sequence was obtained from a woman aged 25-40 years in good health and CMV-seropositive. Sequencing was carried out using PBMCs. In nucleotides, the CDR3 is TGTGCCAGCAGTGACCTAGTTCCTTTTAACCCACCTGAAGCTTTCTTT. It is translated as CASSDLVPFNPPEAFF.